These 15 T cell receptor beta chains share one sample of origin, sequenced in a study of blood T cell repertoires in COVID-19. Only in-frame clones appear in the TCRdb table, and some are missing; sequencing was by immunoSEQ multiplex PCR. The sample comprises about 120,000 clones, around nine tenths of which are singletons, and approximately 1.1% rests with the top ten. The sample comprised peripheral blood. The receptors originated from a woman older than 75 with acute or convalescent COVID-19.

The chain joins TRBV20-1 to TRBJ2-2, with D hard to call. The length of the CDR3 is 10 residues. Germline V gene lookup returns CDR1 DFQATT and CDR2 SNEGSKA (reference sequence). The CDR3 reads CSRSNRELFF. The DNA of the CDR3 is TGCAGCAGGTCGAACCGGGAGCTGTTTTTT.

The V and J genes are TRBV3-1 (or the pseudogene TRBV3-2) and TRBJ1-2, with D tentatively TRBD1 (5 bases). Trimming cost V 4 bases and J 5 bases, with 11 bases left between them. The CDR3 runs 13 residues. The germline CDR1 and CDR2 sequences are LGHDT and YNNKEL (reference sequence). The CDR3 here is CASSPNGGYGYTF. The CDR3 coding sequence is TGTGCCAGCAGCCCCAACGGGGGTTATGGCTACACCTTC.

Only a few counts were recorded for this clone. V gene TRBV19 combines with J gene TRBJ2-7; 10 bases are shared with TRBD1. CDR1 LNHDA and CDR2 SQIVND come from the germline V gene (reference sequence). V trimming: 2 bases; J trimming: 3 bases; junction bases outside the gene matches: 7. The CDR3 loop spans 16 amino acids. The CDR3 sequence: CASSIRSGTGDYEQYF. CDR3 bases: TGTGCCAGTAGTATACGTTCCGGGACAGGGGACTACGAGCAGTACTTC.

V usage is TRBV5-4 and J usage is TRBJ1-2; 11 bases map to TRBD1. Germline V CDR1 and CDR2: SGHNT, YYREEE (reference sequence). V lost 5 bases to trimming and J lost 9 bases; unmatched junction nucleotides: 9. CDR3 length equals 14 residues. The CDR3 is CASSTAGTGGSYTF. CDR3 coding DNA: TGTGCCAGCAGTACGGCCGGGACAGGGGGAAGCTACACCTTC. The complete variable domain, with remaining parts taken from reference TRBV5-4 and TRBJ1-2, reads ETGVTQSPTHLIKTRGQQVTLRCSSQSGHNTVSWYQQALGQGPQFIFQYYREEENGRGNFPPRFSGLQFPNYSSELNVNALELDDSALYLCASSTAGTGGSYTFGSGTRLTVV.

V usage is TRBV24-1 and J usage is TRBJ2-4; 9 bases align to TRBD1. CDR1 is KGHDR and CDR2 is SFDVKD in the germline V gene. V gave up 9 bases and J gave up 3 bases; unmatched junction bases: 17. The CDR3 runs to 18 residues. This chain's CDR3 is CATSPGTGNSIGKNIQYF. CDR3 nucleotides: TGTGCCACCTCACCCGGGACAGGGAACTCTATAGGCAAAAACATTCAGTACTTC.

The V call is TRBV7-9, the J call TRBJ1-1; 10 bases are a match to TRBD1. The CDR3 length is 17 residues. Trimming took 3 bases from V and 4 from J; bases not matched to a gene: 11. The germline V gene encodes CDR1 SEHNR and CDR2 FQNEAQ (reference sequence). The CDR3 DNA is TGTGCCAGCAGCTTCTTACCGGGACAGGGGATAGGCACTGAAGCTTTCTTT. Translating it yields CASSFLPGQGIGTEAFF.

This chain connects TRBV6-6 to TRBJ1-2; D unresolved. V gave up 0 bases and J gave up 8 bases, with 16 bases separating them. From germline, CDR1 is MNHNY and CDR2 SVGAGI (reference sequence). The CDR3 spans 15 residues. The CDR3 is CASSYSSGGFLGYTF. The CDR3 coding sequence is TGTGCCAGCAGTTACTCCTCGGGAGGCTTCTTGGGCTACACCTTC.

The CDR3 loop reads CASSNHRGSYEQYF. CDR3 nucleotides: TGTGCCAGCAGCAACCACAGGGGCTCCTACGAGCAGTACTTC. The rearrangement links TRBV7-9 to TRBJ2-7, with 7 positions matching TRBD1. The trim removed 5 bases at V and 0 bases at J, leaving 4 bases unmatched. The length of the CDR3 is 14 residues. CDR1 SEHNR and CDR2 FQNEAQ come from the germline V gene (reference sequence).

The V gene is TRBV24-1, the J gene TRBJ2-5; D is possibly TRBD2 (6 bases). Germline V gene sequence: CDR1 KGHDR, CDR2 SFDVKD. V dropped 5 bases and J dropped 1 base, with 13 bases sitting between them. The CDR3 sequence is 15 residues long. The CDR3 loop reads CATSVGSGIQETQYF. As DNA, the CDR3 is TGTGCCACCAGTGTTGGTAGCGGTATCCAAGAGACCCAGTACTTC.

The J gene is TRBJ2-3, the V gene TRBV4-1; TRBD2 matches 9 bases. The CDR3 length is 16 residues. Trimming cost V 0 bases and J 4 bases; bases outside gene matches: 5. Germline CDR1 reads MGHRA; CDR2 reads YSYEKL. The CDR3 DNA reads as TGCGCCAGCAGCCAAGAGGCGGGAGGGCTCGCAGATACGCAGTATTTT. It yields the protein CASSQEAGGLADTQYF.

The V and J genes are TRBV3-1 (or the pseudogene TRBV3-2) and TRBJ2-7; a weak D match, TRBD1 (6 bases). Trimming removed 2 bases from V and 4 bases from J, with 12 bases in between. Germline CDR1 LGHDT, CDR2 YNNKEL (reference sequence). The CDR3 is made up of 14 amino acids. CDR3 loop: CASSQNVGAYEQYF. CDR3 sequence (DNA): TGTGCCAGCAGCCAAAACGTGGGGGCGTACGAGCAGTACTTC.

There are a few counts of this clone. V usage is TRBV10-3 and J usage is TRBJ1-3; no clear D gene. V lost 3 bases and J 0 bases, leaving 12 bases between the germline ends. CDR1 is ENHRY and CDR2 is SYGVKD in the germline V gene. CDR3 length equals 16 residues. The CDR3: CAISEPRRLSGNTIYF. The CDR3 region has the DNA TGTGCCATCAGTGAACCCCGGAGACTCTCTGGAAACACCATATATTTT.

The V gene is TRBV10-3, the J gene TRBJ1-2, with 8 bases fitting TRBD1. Trimming removed 0 bases from V and 4 bases from J; junction bases left unmatched: 4. Germline V gene data show CDR1 as ENHRY and CDR2 as SYGVKD. CDR3 length: 15 residues. The CDR3 DNA reads as TGTGCCATCAGTGAGTCGAGACAGGGGTCCTATGGCTACACCTTC. This encodes CAISESRQGSYGYTF.

The V gene is TRBV19, the J gene TRBJ2-5, with 9 bases that match TRBD2. This CDR3 is built from 14 residues. Germline CDR1 is LNHDA and CDR2 is SQIVND (reference sequence). Trimming at V came to 11 bases and at J to 5 bases, leaving 12 bases not matched to a gene. In DNA, the CDR3 is TGTGCCGTAGGGCTTAGCGGGAGCCCGGAGACCCAGTACTTC. It codes for CAVGLSGSPETQYF.

Only a few counts were recorded for this clone. This sequence joins TRBV9 and TRBJ1-2; tentatively, D is TRBD1 (6 bases). CDR1 SGDLS and CDR2 YYNGEE come from the germline V gene. V was clipped by 4 bases and J by 2 bases, with 15 bases between them. This CDR3 has 15 amino acids. In nucleotides, the CDR3 is TGTGCCAGCAGCCCACAGGGATATCCGAACTATGGCTACACCTTC. This encodes CASSPQGYPNYGYTF.